These 7 T cell receptor beta chains share one sample of origin, sequenced in a study of T cells in tuberculosis (dated by TCRdb to the late 2010s). According to the study, the label for this sample's time point signals: new active TB diagnosis, blood taken before or within 7 days of starting treatment. Libraries were built with the immunoSEQ multiplex PCR assay. TCRdb's version of the immuneACCESS table is confined to in-frame rearrangements and falls short of the full clone set. An unresolved V gene accounts for under half of the shortfall where checked; the remainder is of unknown origin. For this sample there are tens of thousands of clones; about 90% appear just once. Roughly 7% of the sample comes from the top ten. This sample comprised PBMCs, obtained at tuberculosis diagnosis. These TCRs come from an adult with tuberculosis. Some clones in this sample may be carry-over from other donors' samples.

The genes are TRBV6-5 and TRBJ2-7; 9 bases agree with TRBD1. The CDR3 totals 14 residues. Trimming took 6 bases from V and 2 from J; bases not matched to a gene: 5. Germline CDR1 and CDR2: MNHEY and SVGAGI. CDR3 bases: TGTGCCAGCAGGCTCCGGGACAGGGCCTACGAGCAGTACTTC. Protein sequence: CASRLRDRAYEQYF.

The chain joins TRBV29-1 to TRBJ2-1; TRBD1 matches at 7 bases. The trim removed 5 bases at V and 4 bases at J, leaving 8 bases unmatched. The length of the CDR3 is 14 residues. Per germline, CDR1 SQVTM and CDR2 ANQGSEA. The CDR3 spells CSVIVPQGYNEQFF. CDR3 in DNA: TGCAGCGTTATTGTTCCACAGGGGTACAATGAGCAGTTCTTC.

This rearrangement joins TRBV11-2 to TRBJ1-2; D is ambiguous. Trimming removed 3 bases from V and 5 bases from J, with 16 bases in between. The CDR3 has 15 amino acids. CDR1 and CDR2 (germline): SGHAT, FQNNGV. CDR3 nucleotides: TGTGCCAGCAGCTTGACCCAATCAGGTTATTATGGCTACACCTTC. It yields the protein CASSLTQSGYYGYTF.

As DNA, the CDR3 is TGTGCCAGCAGTGACGGGGCGGGAGACACAGATACGCAGTATTTT. Amino acids: CASSDGAGDTDTQYF. The chain carries TRBV6-4 and TRBJ2-3; 7 bases match TRBD2. Germline values: CDR1 MRHNA, CDR2 SNTAGT. V was pared by 2 bases and J by 2 bases, with 4 bases of the junction left unmatched. This CDR3 region has 15 residues.

The chain links TRBV15 to TRBJ2-2; tentative D call: TRBD2 (7 bases). Per germline, CDR1 LNHNV and CDR2 YYDKDF (reference sequence). This CDR3 region has 16 residues. V lost 8 bases and J 8 bases, leaving 24 bases between the germline ends. CDR3 DNA: TGTGCCACCCTCGGCCGGGGGGCTACACCAGGGGGGGAGCTGTTTTTT. Translated: CATLGRGATPGGELFF. Using reference TRBV15 and TRBJ2-2 for the parts outside the CDR3, the full variable domain is DAMVIQNPRYQVTQFGKPVTLSCSQTLNHNVMYWYQQKSSQAPKLLFHYYDKDFNNEADTPDNFQSRRPNTSFCFLDIRSPGLGDTAMYLCATLGRGATPGGELFFGEGSRLTVL.

V and J are TRBV5-6 and TRBJ1-2; 7 bases fit TRBD1. The V segment lost 3 bases and the J segment 4 bases; nucleotides outside the gene matches: 9. Germline V CDR1 and CDR2: SGHDT, YYEEEE. The CDR3 is 15 residues long. CDR3 DNA sequence: TGTGCCAGCAGCTCGGGGCAGGGGGGACCCTATGGCTACACCTTC. Amino acids: CASSSGQGGPYGYTF.

The chain combines TRBV5-4 with TRBJ2-6; 8 bases fit TRBD1. Germline trimming cut 2 bases from V and 0 bases from J; bases unmatched to any gene: 7. Germline assignment: CDR1 SGHNT and CDR2 YYREEE (reference sequence). This CDR3 has 18 residues. In nucleotides, the CDR3 is TGTGCCAGCAGCTTCAGGGGGCGGTCGTCCTCTGGGGCCAACGTCCTGACTTTC. Protein sequence: CASSFRGRSSSGANVLTF. Full variable domain (outside the CDR3, taken from reference TRBV5-4 and TRBJ2-6): ETGVTQSPTHLIKTRGQQVTLRCSSQSGHNTVSWYQQALGQGPQFIFQYYREEENGRGNFPPRFSGLQFPNYSSELNVNALELDDSALYLCASSFRGRSSSGANVLTFGAGSRLTVL.